Listed below are T cell receptor beta chains from one sample, sequenced in a study of T cells in Graves' hyperthyroidism and ophthalmopathy. One entry per CDR3 protein results from TCRdb running MiXCR on the multiplex PCR reads. The sample includes some 760,000 distinct CDR3 sequences, less than 15% seen only once; the top ten take 10%. Specimen: blood. The receptors shown here come from a woman aged 18-29 years with Graves' hyperthyroidism. Each CDR3 is given with its conserved first and last residue. The size of a clone is reported for some rows only, either as once, few or many, or as a class for expanded clones.

TRBJ2-3	TRBV7-2	-	CASSLKWQDTQYF
TRBJ2-1	TRBV4-1	-	CASSQEENRGLGYNEQFF
TRBJ2-5	TRBV11-2	few	CASSWTLESFAETQYF
TRBJ2-5	TRBV6-5	-	CASRLQQDPRGYF
TRBJ2-1	TRBV24-1	-	CATSPRTGTGIYNEQFF
TRBJ1-3	TRBV6-1	many	CASSWSGPDSGNTIYF
TRBJ1-4	TRBV2	few	CASLGGPNEKLFF
TRBJ2-2	TRBV13	few	CASSLAASGRAAGELFF
TRBJ2-1	TRBV13	-	CASSQWGLAGYNEQFF
TRBJ2-2	TRBV6-1	few	CASSQLAGGTGAGELFF
TRBJ2-7	TRBV6-2/TRBV6-3	few	CASTWDLTYEQYF
TRBJ1-4	TRBV30	-	CAWKYGSLANEKLFF
TRBJ2-3	TRBV12-3/TRBV12-4	-	CASSELAGVSDTQYF
TRBJ2-1	TRBV20-1	few	CSAAGLDYNEQFF
TRBJ2-1	TRBV6-1	few	CASRNRDWTYNEQFF
TRBJ2-1	TRBV29-1	few	CSVVREFSYNEQFF
TRBJ1-6	TRBV20-1	few	CSVRRLQGGNSPLHF
TRBJ2-5	TRBV25-1	-	CASNRETQYF